These 10 T cell receptor beta chains originate from one sample sequenced in a study of blood T cells in healthy people across ages. Sample-barcoded 5' priming and a J-beta primer mix drove a second PCR of roughly 6 to 12 cycles. TCRdb passed the 5' RACE reads through MiXCR, listing each CDR3 protein once. The profile shows about 1,800,000 distinct CDR3 sequences, 28% of them singletons. Sequencing input: blood. The receptors derive from a woman aged 25 to 39 in good health.

This chain joins TRBV5-1 and TRBJ2-1; 8 bases line up with TRBD1. This CDR3 is 16 amino acids long. The junction had 10 bases not matched to a gene; V was cut back by 2 bases and J by 6 bases. CDR1 is SGHRS and CDR2 is YFSETQ in the germline V gene. This CDR3 is CASSFTGGSTCNEQFF. In nucleotides, the CDR3 is TGCGCCAGCAGCTTTACAGGGGGTTCGACCTGCAATGAGCAGTTCTTC.

Note on this clonotype: A read error is possible here, since a much larger clone lies one base away. The chain couples TRBV12-3 or TRBV12-4 to TRBJ2-1; 7 positions match TRBD2. The CDR3 sequence is 14 residues long. With 5 bases clipped from V and 3 bases from J, the junction kept 4 bases outside the gene matches. The CDR3 nucleotides read TGTGCCAGCAGTGGGGGGGGGTACTACAATGAGCAGTTCTTC. It specifies CASSGGGYYNEQFF.

This clonotype occurred a few times. CDR3 in amino acids: CASTASGEVPYEQYF. CDR3 nucleotide sequence: TGTGCCAGCACAGCTAGCGGGGAGGTACCCTACGAGCAGTACTTC. The chain combines TRBV7-9 with TRBJ2-7; 9 bases line up with TRBD2. The CDR3 sequence is 15 residues long. V shed 7 bases and J 2 bases; nucleotides not matched to a gene: 9. Germline V gene sequence: CDR1 SEHNR, CDR2 FQNEAQ (reference sequence).

This clonotype has more than one count but fewer than ten. The CDR3 nucleotides read TGTGCCAGCAGAACCACCGCGACAGGGACCGATACGCAGTATTTT. Its protein is CASRTTATGTDTQYF. J is TRBJ2-3 and V is TRBV6-5; 7 nucleotides agree with TRBD1. The J segment lost 6 bases and the V segment lost 6 bases, leaving 12 bases of the junction unmatched. The CDR3 totals 15 residues. From germline, CDR1 is MNHEY and CDR2 SVGAGI.

CDR3 sequence: CSVVADLNSPLHF. CDR3 nucleotides: TGCAGCGTTGTGGCGGACTTGAATTCACCCCTCCACTTT. The V and J genes are TRBV29-1 and TRBJ1-6; no clear D gene. Germline CDR1 is SQVTM and CDR2 is ANQGSEA. V was trimmed by 4 bases and J by 7 bases, leaving 11 bases between them. The CDR3 spans 13 residues.

This clonotype has just a few counts. This chain links TRBV7-3 with TRBJ1-4, with D possibly being TRBD1 (5 bases). Trimming stripped 5 bases from V and 8 bases from J, with 12 bases between. CDR3 length equals 13 residues. Germline V gene data show CDR1 as SGHTA and CDR2 as FQGTGA. This CDR3 reads CASSGAPGEKLFF. The CDR3 region has the DNA TGTGCCAGCAGCGGGGCCCCTGGGGAAAAACTGTTTTTT.

Only a few counts were recorded for this clonotype. The rearrangement uses TRBV5-1 and TRBJ2-3; D remains ambiguous. Trimming cost V 5 bases and J 6 bases, with 16 bases left between them. This CDR3 has 14 amino acids. From germline, CDR1 is SGHRS and CDR2 YFSETQ. CDR3 in amino acids: CASSPLTNGDTQYF. The DNA of the CDR3 is TGCGCCAGCAGTCCCCTTACGAACGGGGATACGCAGTATTTT.

This chain connects TRBV6-2 or TRBV6-3 to TRBJ2-5; D not resolved. The J call is in doubt because the DNA end fits TRBJ2-7 better. The CDR3 is 14 residues long. From germline, CDR1 is MNHEY and CDR2 SVGEGT. The CDR3 bases are TGTGCCACCTGGGTCCCACGGATTTCCGCCGAGCAGTACTTC. This encodes CATWVPRISAEQYF.

This clonotype was counted a single time. The rearrangement uses TRBV7-2 and TRBJ1-2; TRBD1 agrees at 7 bases. In germline, CDR1 is SGHTA, CDR2 FQGNSA. The CDR3 is 15 residues long. Unmatched junction bases numbered 7, after V lost 1 base and J lost 5 bases. DNA for the CDR3: TGTGCCAGCAGCTTAGAGGCAGGGGGTAATTATGGCTACACCTTC. Translation gives CASSLEAGGNYGYTF. The variable domain in full, completed from reference TRBV7-2 and TRBJ1-2, reads GAGVSQSPSNKVTEKGKDVELRCDPISGHTALYWYRQSLGQGLEFLIYFQGNSAPDKSGLPSDRFSAERTGGSVSTLTIQRTQQEDSAVYLCASSLEAGGNYGYTFGSGTRLTVV.

This clonotype appeared many times. The CDR3 loop reads CASSSARDTSSYEQYF. The CDR3 nucleotides read TGTGCCAGCAGTTCAGCCAGGGATACGAGCTCCTACGAGCAGTACTTC. The rearrangement links TRBV28 to TRBJ2-7, with D perhaps TRBD1 (5 bases). V was shortened by 4 bases and J by 0 bases, with 16 bases between the two germline ends. The germline gives CDR1 MDHEN, CDR2 SYDVKM. The CDR3 runs to 16 residues.